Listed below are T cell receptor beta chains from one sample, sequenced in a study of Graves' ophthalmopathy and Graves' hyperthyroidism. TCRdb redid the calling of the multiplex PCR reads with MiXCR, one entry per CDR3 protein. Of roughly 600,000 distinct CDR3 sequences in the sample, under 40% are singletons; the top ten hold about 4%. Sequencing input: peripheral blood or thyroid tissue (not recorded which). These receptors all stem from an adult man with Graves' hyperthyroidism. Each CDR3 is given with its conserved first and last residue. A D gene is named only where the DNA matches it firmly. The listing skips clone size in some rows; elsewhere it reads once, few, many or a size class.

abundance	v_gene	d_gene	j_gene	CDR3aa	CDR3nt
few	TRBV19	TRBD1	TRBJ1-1	CASSDPPGQGGTEAFF	TGTGCCAGTAGTGACCCTCCGGGACAGGGGGGCACTGAAGCTTTCTTT
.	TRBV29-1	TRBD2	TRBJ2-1	CSVEWSGRGYNEQFF	TGCAGCGTTGAGTGGAGCGGGAGGGGCTACAATGAGCAGTTCTTC
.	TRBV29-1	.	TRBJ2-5	CSSDSRQQETQYF	TGCAGCAGTGACTCTAGACAGCAAGAGACCCAGTACTTC
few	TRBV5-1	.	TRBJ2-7	CASRPIAGGASYEQYF	TGCGCCAGCAGACCCATAGCAGGAGGGGCCTCCTACGAGCAGTACTTC
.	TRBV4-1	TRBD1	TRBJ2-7	CASSQKGGQGASYEQYF	TGCGCCAGCAGCCAAAAAGGGGGACAGGGGGCCTCCTACGAGCAGTACTTC
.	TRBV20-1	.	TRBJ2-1	CSARGSGSLNEQFF	TGCAGTGCTAGAGGTAGCGGTTCCCTCAATGAGCAGTTCTTC
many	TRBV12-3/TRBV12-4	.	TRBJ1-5	CASRQGWQPQHF	TGTGCCAGCAGACAGGGCTGGCAGCCCCAGCATTTT
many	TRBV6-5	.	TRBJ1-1	CASSYDPNTEAFF	TGTGCCAGCAGTTACGACCCGAACACTGAAGCTTTCTTT
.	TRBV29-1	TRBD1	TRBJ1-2	CSVRDSPYGYTF	TGCAGCGTGAGGGACAGCCCCTATGGCTACACCTTC
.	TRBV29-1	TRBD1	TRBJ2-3	CSARTGSIDTQYF	TGCAGCGCGAGGACAGGGAGCATAGATACGCAGTATTTT
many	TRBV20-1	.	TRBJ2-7	CSAELGGSYEQYF	TGCAGTGCTGAGCTTGGGGGGTCCTACGAGCAGTACTTC
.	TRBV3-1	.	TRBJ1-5	CASSQDLGANQPQHF	TGTGCCAGCAGCCAAGATCTGGGGGCCAATCAGCCCCAGCATTTT
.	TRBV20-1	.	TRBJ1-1	CSARVRHQNTEAFF	TGCAGTGCTAGAGTCAGACACCAGAACACTGAAGCTTTCTTT
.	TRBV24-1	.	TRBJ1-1	CATRDIRTGLEAFF	TGTGCCACCCGGGACATCCGCACAGGGCTTGAAGCTTTCTTT
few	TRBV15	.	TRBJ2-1	CATSRDRVANEQFF	TGTGCCACCAGCAGAGATCGAGTGGCTAATGAGCAGTTCTTC
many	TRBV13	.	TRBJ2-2	CASSLGLVGGELFF	TGTGCCAGCAGCTTAGGGTTAGTCGGCGGGGAGCTGTTTTTT
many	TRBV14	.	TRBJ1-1	CASSQYPGPLNTEAFF	TGTGCCAGCAGCCAATACCCCGGACCCCTGAACACTGAAGCTTTCTTT
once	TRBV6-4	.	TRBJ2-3	CASSFKPSTDTQYF	TGTGCCAGCAGTTTTAAACCCAGCACAGATACGCAGTATTTT
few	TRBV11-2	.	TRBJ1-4	CASSLGQVPNEKLFF	TGTGCCAGCAGCTTAGGACAGGTCCCTAATGAAAAACTGTTTTTT
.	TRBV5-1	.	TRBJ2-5	CASSLGGGAWETQYF	TGCGCCAGCAGCTTGGGAGGAGGGGCCTGGGAGACCCAGTACTTC
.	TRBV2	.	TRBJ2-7	CASVAHEQYF	TGTGCCAGCGTGGCCCACGAGCAGTACTTC
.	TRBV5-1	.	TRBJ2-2	CASSLDLASTGELFF	TGCGCCAGCAGCTTGGACCTGGCGAGCACCGGGGAGCTGTTTTTT
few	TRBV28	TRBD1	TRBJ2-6	CASSFIGGAGANVLTF	TGTGCCAGCAGTTTCATAGGGGGCGCTGGGGCCAACGTCCTGACTTTC
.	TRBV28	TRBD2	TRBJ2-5	CASSLLAGGVETQYF	TGTGCCAGCAGTTTACTAGCGGGGGGTGTTGAGACCCAGTACTTC
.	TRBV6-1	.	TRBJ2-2	CASGVGPNTGELFF	TGTGCCAGCGGTGTTGGGCCGAACACCGGGGAGCTGTTTTTT
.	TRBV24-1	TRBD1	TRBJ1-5	CATSAGQGGRQPQHF	TGTGCCACCAGTGCCGGACAGGGAGGCCGTCAGCCCCAGCATTTT
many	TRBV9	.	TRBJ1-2	CASTGSGSAWGYTF	TGTGCCAGTACAGGATCGGGGAGCGCGTGGGGCTACACCTTC
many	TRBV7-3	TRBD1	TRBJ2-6	CASSRSGQGFSSGANVLTF	TGTGCCAGCAGCCGATCGGGACAGGGCTTCTCCTCTGGGGCCAACGTCCTGACTTTC
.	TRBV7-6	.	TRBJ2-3	CASGGSDTQYF	TGTGCCAGCGGAGGATCAGATACGCAGTATTTT
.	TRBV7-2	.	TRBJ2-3	CASSTRLVTDTQYF	TGTGCCAGCAGCACTAGACTAGTAACGGATACGCAGTATTTT
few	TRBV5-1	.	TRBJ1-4	CASRHAQGPEKLFF	TGCGCCAGCAGGCACGCCCAGGGGCCTGAAAAACTGTTTTTT
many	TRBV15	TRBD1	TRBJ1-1	CATSRDRAQGAGTEAFF	TGTGCCACCAGCAGAGATCGGGCACAGGGGGCAGGGACTGAAGCTTTCTTT
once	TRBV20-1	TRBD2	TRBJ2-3	CSAIAGGRTDTQYF	TGCAGTGCTATAGCGGGAGGTCGCACAGATACGCAGTATTTT
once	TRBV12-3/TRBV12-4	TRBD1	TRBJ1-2	CASSLRGRADYGYTF	TGTGCCAGCAGTTTAAGGGGGCGGGCCGACTATGGCTACACCTTC
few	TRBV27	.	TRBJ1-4	CASSFTGGFEKLFF	TGTGCCAGCAGTTTTACCGGGGGCTTCGAAAAACTGTTTTTT
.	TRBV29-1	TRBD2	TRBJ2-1	CSVAVRGRADNEQFF	TGCAGCGTTGCGGTGCGCGGGAGGGCCGACAATGAGCAGTTCTTC
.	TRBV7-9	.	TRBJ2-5	CASSPSGSGGETQYF	TGTGCCAGCAGCCCGAGCGGTTCAGGTGGGGAGACCCAGTACTTC
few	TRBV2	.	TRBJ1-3	CASSDFTGTGNTIYF	TGTGCCAGCAGTGACTTTACAGGGACTGGAAACACCATATATTTT
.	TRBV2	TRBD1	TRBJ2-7	CASGTGIPYEQYF	TGTGCCAGCGGGACAGGGATCCCCTACGAGCAGTACTTC
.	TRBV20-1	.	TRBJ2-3	CSALREGTDTQYF	TGCAGTGCGTTGAGGGAAGGCACAGATACGCAGTATTTT
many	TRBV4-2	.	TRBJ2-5	CASSQLVRETQYF	TGTGCCAGCAGCCAACTAGTTCGGGAGACCCAGTACTTC
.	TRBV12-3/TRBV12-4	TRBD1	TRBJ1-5	CASNQGDNQPQHF	TGTGCCAGCAATCAGGGGGACAATCAGCCCCAGCATTTT
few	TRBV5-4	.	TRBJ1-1	CASSLGGAERNEAFF	TGTGCCAGCAGCTTGGGTGGGGCTGAGCGGAATGAAGCTTTCTTT
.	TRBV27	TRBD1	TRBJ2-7	CASSDRGRGNTQYF	TGTGCCAGCAGTGACAGGGGGAGGGGGAATACGCAGTACTTC
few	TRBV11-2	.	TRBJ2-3	CASSLGVRDTQYF	TGTGCCAGCAGCTTAGGGGTCAGGGATACGCAGTATTTT
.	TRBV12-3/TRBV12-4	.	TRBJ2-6	CAGSDVLGSGANVLTF	TGTGCCGGCAGTGACGTGTTAGGATCTGGGGCCAACGTCCTGACTTTC
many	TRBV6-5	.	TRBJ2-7	CASSYSRNYEQYF	TGTGCCAGCAGTTACTCGAGAAACTACGAGCAGTACTTC
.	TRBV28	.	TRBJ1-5	CASSLWYGDGLSDNQPQHF	TGTGCCAGCAGTTTATGGTACGGAGACGGTTTATCGGACAATCAGCCCCAGCATTTT
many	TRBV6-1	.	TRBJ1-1	CASSEITNTEAFF	TGTGCCAGCAGTGAAATCACGAACACTGAAGCTTTCTTT
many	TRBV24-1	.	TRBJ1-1	CATNTRRGRNTEAFF	TGTGCCACCAATACAAGACGGGGACGGAACACTGAAGCTTTCTTT
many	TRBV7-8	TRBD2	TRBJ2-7	CASSLGLAGPYEQYF	TGTGCCAGCAGCTTAGGACTAGCGGGACCCTACGAGCAGTACTTC
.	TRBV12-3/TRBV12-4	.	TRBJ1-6	CAITRGMGSPLHF	TGTGCCATCACCAGAGGCATGGGTTCACCCCTCCACTTT
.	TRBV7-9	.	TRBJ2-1	CASSASGIGDEQFF	TGTGCCAGCAGCGCGTCAGGGATTGGGGATGAGCAGTTCTTC
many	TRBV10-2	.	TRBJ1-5	CASSESISLGQPQHF	TGCGCCAGCAGTGAGTCGATCTCGTTAGGTCAGCCCCAGCATTTT
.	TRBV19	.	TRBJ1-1	CASSMALDTLRDAEAFF	TGTGCCAGTAGTATGGCATTGGACACCCTGAGGGACGCTGAAGCTTTCTTT
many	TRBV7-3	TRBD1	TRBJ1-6	CASSGGTGGVLHF	TGTGCCAGCAGCGGGGGGACAGGAGGCGTCCTCCACTTT
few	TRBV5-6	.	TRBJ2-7	CASSLVDNYEQYF	TGTGCCAGCAGCTTGGTCGACAATTACGAGCAGTACTTC
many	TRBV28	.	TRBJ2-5	CASSFRGLDQETQYF	TGTGCCAGCAGTTTCAGAGGACTGGACCAAGAGACCCAGTACTTC
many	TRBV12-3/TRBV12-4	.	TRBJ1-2	CASRLEQEAYGYTF	TGTGCCAGCAGGCTAGAGCAGGAGGCCTATGGCTACACCTTC
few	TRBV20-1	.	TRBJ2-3	CSASPLAQRTDTQYF	TGCAGTGCTAGCCCGCTAGCGCAAAGGACAGATACGCAGTATTTT